The T cell receptor (beta chain) described here comes from a study of blood T cell repertoires in COVID-19. Method: immunoSEQ multiplex PCR; TCRdb's copy keeps in-frame clones and lacks some. The sample has around 130,000 clones, just under 90% seen once; the top ten hold 11%. The germline V gene encodes CDR1 LGHNA and CDR2 YNFKEQ. V gave up 5 bases and J gave up 1 base, with 6 bases separating them. The CDR3 runs 13 residues. The sequenced sample was peripheral blood. J is TRBJ1-5 and V is TRBV4-2; D gene ambiguous. This TCR came from an elderly woman with acute or convalescent COVID-19. DNA of the CDR3: TGTGCCAGCAGCTACCAGAGCAATCAGCCCCAGCATTTT. Its translation is CASSYQSNQPQHF.